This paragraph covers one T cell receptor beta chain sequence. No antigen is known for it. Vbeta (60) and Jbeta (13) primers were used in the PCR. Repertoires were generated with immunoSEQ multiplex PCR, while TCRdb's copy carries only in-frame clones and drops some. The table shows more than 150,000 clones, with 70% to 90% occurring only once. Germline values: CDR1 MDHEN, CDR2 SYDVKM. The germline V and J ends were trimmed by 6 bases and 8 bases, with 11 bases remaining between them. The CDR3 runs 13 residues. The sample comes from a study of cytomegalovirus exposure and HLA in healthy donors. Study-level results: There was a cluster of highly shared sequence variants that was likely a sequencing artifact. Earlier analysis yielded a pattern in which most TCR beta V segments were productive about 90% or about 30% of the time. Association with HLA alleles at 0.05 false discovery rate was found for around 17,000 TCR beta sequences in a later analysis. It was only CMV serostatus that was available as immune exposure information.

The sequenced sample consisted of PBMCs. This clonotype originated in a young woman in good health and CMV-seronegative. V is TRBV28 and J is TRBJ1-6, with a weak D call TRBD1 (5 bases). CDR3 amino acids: CASSRVLYSPLHF. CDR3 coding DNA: TGTGCCAGCAGCAGGGTTCTGTATTCACCCCTCCACTTT.